The rows below give T cell receptor beta chains drawn from one sample of a study of blood T cells in healthy people across ages. MiXCR was run by TCRdb on the 5' RACE reads, yielding one entry per CDR3 protein. The profile shows 1.4 million to 1.5 million distinct CDR3 sequences, approximately 40% of them singletons. What was sequenced was blood. All receptors derive from a woman under 30 in good health. Each CDR3 is given with its conserved first and last residue. A D gene is named only where the DNA matches it firmly. Clone sizes are given selectively: once, few, many, or a class where the clone is expanded.

D	V	size	J	CDR3	DNA
NA	TRBV3-1	NA	TRBJ1-3	CASSRAAGLSGNTIYF	TGTGCCAGCAGCCGAGCCGCGGGACTCTCTGGAAACACCATATATTTT
TRBD1	TRBV5-1	NA	TRBJ2-1	CASASRQGEYNEQFF	TGCGCCAGCGCCTCGCGACAGGGCGAATACAATGAGCAGTTCTTC
NA	TRBV15	few	TRBJ2-6	CATSSLTGTVANVLTF	TGTGCCACCAGCAGTCTAACAGGAACCGTTGCCAACGTCCTGACTTTC
NA	TRBV20-1	NA	TRBJ2-5	CSARDPNVETQYF	TGCAGTGCTAGAGATCCCAACGTGGAGACCCAGTACTTC
TRBD2	TRBV20-1	few	TRBJ2-1	CSASPTSGSSYEQFF	TGCAGTGCTAGCCCCACTAGCGGGAGTTCCTATGAGCAGTTCTTC
TRBD2	TRBV28	NA	TRBJ2-1	CASTLRGGGNNEQFF	TGTGCCAGCACCCTTCGGGGCGGGGGGAACAATGAGCAGTTCTTC
NA	TRBV6-1	few	TRBJ1-5	CASRQGTYSNQPQHF	TGTGCCAGCAGACAGGGTACTTATAGCAATCAGCCCCAGCATTTT
TRBD2	TRBV6-2/TRBV6-3	few	TRBJ2-1	CASSYSIGTSGSSYNEQFF	TGTGCCAGCAGTTACTCGATAGGGACTAGCGGGAGCTCCTACAATGAGCAGTTCTTC
TRBD1	TRBV4-1	few	TRBJ2-7	CASSQGTGTGGRYEQYF	TGCGCCAGCAGCCAAGGAACCGGGACAGGGGGTCGGTACGAGCAGTACTTC
NA	TRBV6-1	NA	TRBJ2-7	CASNHLGETYEQYF	TGTGCCAGCAACCACCTAGGGGAGACCTACGAGCAGTACTTC
NA	TRBV25-1	NA	TRBJ2-1	CASSEGASNEQFF	TGTGCCAGCAGTGAAGGGGCTAGCAATGAGCAGTTCTTC
TRBD1	TRBV4-2	NA	TRBJ2-2	CASSQQAGTGVTGELFF	TGTGCCAGCAGCCAACAGGCCGGGACAGGGGTGACCGGGGAGCTGTTTTTT
TRBD1	TRBV3-1	NA	TRBJ1-2	CASSPVQGAGYGYTF	TGTGCCAGCAGCCCAGTTCAGGGGGCCGGCTATGGCTACACCTTC
NA	TRBV6-5	few	TRBJ2-1	CASIGAGFYNEQFF	TGTGCCAGCATCGGAGCGGGCTTCTACAATGAGCAGTTCTTC
NA	TRBV5-1	NA	TRBJ1-2	CASSLDQGGDGYTF	TGCGCCAGCAGCTTGGATCAGGGTGGCGATGGCTACACCTTC
NA	TRBV29-1	NA	TRBJ1-1	CSGSGWSTEAFF	TGCAGCGGTAGTGGCTGGAGCACTGAAGCTTTCTTT
NA	TRBV24-1	many	TRBJ2-7	CATSDPDRTTYEQYF	TGTGCCACCAGTGATCCAGACAGGACGACCTACGAGCAGTACTTC
TRBD2	TRBV6-6	NA	TRBJ2-1	CASSYRVSGSSYNEQFF	TGTGCCAGCAGTTACCGGGTGAGCGGGAGCTCCTACAATGAGCAGTTCTTC
TRBD2	TRBV20-1	NA	TRBJ2-3	CSPRPTSGGRDTQYF	TGCAGTCCTAGGCCGACTAGCGGGGGGAGAGATACGCAGTATTTT
TRBD1	TRBV7-3	NA	TRBJ2-1	CASSFTAGGLSYNEQFF	TGTGCCAGCAGCTTTACCGCAGGGGGCCTTTCCTACAATGAGCAGTTCTTC
TRBD1	TRBV5-1	few	TRBJ2-2	CASSFEGGLNTGELFF	TGCGCCAGCAGCTTTGAAGGGGGCCTGAACACCGGGGAGCTGTTTTTT
TRBD1	TRBV20-1	few	TRBJ1-1	CSARPTDRETEAFF	TGCAGTGCTAGACCCACCGACAGGGAGACTGAAGCTTTCTTT
TRBD1	TRBV12-5	NA	TRBJ2-7	CASAQGQGGDNEQYF	TGTGCTAGTGCCCAGGGACAGGGGGGAGACAATGAGCAGTACTTC
NA	TRBV3-1	NA	TRBJ1-1	CASSHRVDPNTEAFF	TGTGCCAGCAGCCACAGGGTGGACCCGAACACTGAAGCTTTCTTT
TRBD1	TRBV5-1	few	TRBJ2-1	CASSLQGVENEQFF	TGCGCCAGCAGCTTACAGGGGGTCGAAAATGAGCAGTTCTTC
TRBD1	TRBV20-1	NA	TRBJ2-7	CSARGTGNILREQYF	TGCAGTGCTAGGGGGACAGGGAATATCCTACGGGAGCAGTACTTC
NA	TRBV10-3	NA	TRBJ1-5	CAISEIPASGDQPQHF	TGTGCCATCAGTGAGATCCCAGCCAGTGGGGATCAGCCCCAGCATTTT
TRBD2	TRBV20-1	NA	TRBJ2-5	CSARVGAGGQETQYF	TGCAGTGCTAGAGTGGGAGCGGGGGGACAAGAGACCCAGTACTTC
NA	TRBV10-3	NA	TRBJ1-4	CAISESMVGISDEKLFF	TGTGCCATCAGTGAGTCAATGGTGGGCATCTCAGACGAAAAACTGTTTTTT
NA	TRBV27	NA	TRBJ1-5	CASSLTVHSNQPQHF	TGTGCCAGCAGTTTAACCGTCCATAGCAATCAGCCCCAGCATTTT
TRBD1	TRBV2	few	TRBJ2-7	CASSFGTGGLEQYF	TGTGCCAGCAGTTTTGGGACAGGGGGCCTCGAGCAGTACTTC
NA	TRBV6-1	NA	TRBJ1-2	CASSERGSRGYTF	TGTGCCAGCAGTGAAAGAGGCAGTCGAGGCTACACCTTC